This passage covers 10 T cell receptor beta chains from one sample sequenced in a study of graft-versus-host responses after intestinal transplantation. Repertoires were generated with immunoSEQ multiplex PCR, while TCRdb's copy carries only in-frame clones and drops some. The table lists more than 45,000 clones, 90% to 95% of them singletons. The sample in question was PBMCs, obtained roughly 120 days after intestinal transplantation. The receptors come from a human patient who received an intestinal transplant, so some T cells may come from the graft donor.

The CDR3 protein is CASRIPSGEQFF. In nucleotides, the CDR3 is TGTGCCAGCAGGATCCCGAGTGGTGAGCAGTTCTTC. The V gene is TRBV6-1, the J gene TRBJ2-1; D is uncertain. Germline values: CDR1 MNHNS, CDR2 SASEGT. Trimming stripped 6 bases from V and 9 bases from J, with 12 bases between. The CDR3 covers 12 residues.

The CDR3 protein is CSAQLGSYEQYF. In DNA, the CDR3 is TGCAGCGCCCAACTTGGCTCCTACGAGCAGTACTTC. The chain has TRBV29-1 and TRBJ2-7, with D unresolved. Trimming took 7 bases from V and 0 from J, leaving 10 bases between them. CDR1 and CDR2 from the germline V gene are SQVTM and ANQGSEA. This CDR3 has 12 residues.

The chain joins TRBV10-3 to TRBJ2-5; possible D gene TRBD1, 5 bases. The J call is in doubt because the DNA end fits TRBJ2-7 better. CDR3 length equals 17 residues. Germline assignment: CDR1 ENHRY and CDR2 SYGVKD. The CDR3 coding sequence is TGTGCCATCAGTGAGTCTAAGGGGATGAAGGGCTCCTACGAGCAGTACTTC. Protein: CAISESKGMKGSYEQYF.

This sequence joins TRBV2 and TRBJ1-4; maybe TRBD1 (5 bases). Trimming pared 8 bases from V and 8 bases from J, leaving 18 bases between. In germline, CDR1 is SNHLY, CDR2 FYNNEI. This CDR3 has 14 residues. CDR3 protein: CASFQGLPGEKLFF. DNA of the CDR3: TGTGCCAGCTTCCAGGGACTCCCTGGGGAAAAACTGTTTTTT. Complete variable domain (other parts from reference TRBV2 and TRBJ1-4): EPEVTQTPSHQVTQMGQEVILRCVPISNHLYFYWYRQILGQKVEFLVSFYNNEISEKSEIFDDQFSVERPDGSNFTLKIRSTKLEDSAMYFCASFQGLPGEKLFFGSGTQLSVL.

This clone was counted a single time. The chain couples TRBV7-3 to TRBJ2-5; unclear D gene. Looked up from germline, CDR1 is SGHTA and CDR2 is FQGTGA. Trimming pared 3 bases from V and 1 base from J, leaving 6 bases between. The CDR3 is 13 residues long. Here the CDR3 DNA reads TGTGCCAGCAGCTTCGGCTTCCAAGAGACCCAGTACTTC. It encodes CASSFGFQETQYF. Based on the CDR3 plus reference TRBV7-3 and TRBJ2-5, the full variable domain is GAGVSQTPSNKVTEKGKYVELRCDPISGHTALYWYRQSLGQGPEFLIYFQGTGAADDSGLPNDRFFAVRPEGSVSTLKIQRTERGDSAVYLCASSFGFQETQYFGPGTRLLVL.

The J gene is TRBJ2-7, the V gene TRBV28; D possibly corresponds to TRBD1 (5 bases). V gave up 5 bases and J gave up 1 base, with 15 bases separating them. The CDR3 runs 15 residues. The V gene's germline CDR1 is MDHEN and CDR2 SYDVKM. The CDR3 bases are TGTGCCAGCAGTCGTGACAGAAGAGGATCCTACGAGCAGTACTTC. Translation gives CASSRDRRGSYEQYF.

This rearrangement joins TRBV4-1 to TRBJ1-1, with 9 bases aligning to TRBD1. CDR3 length: 14 amino acids. J gave up 6 bases and V 4 bases, and 6 bases lay outside the gene matches. Germline V gene sequence: CDR1 MGHRA, CDR2 YSYEKL. CDR3 loop: CASSPQRTGAEAFF. CDR3 nucleotide sequence: TGCGCCAGCAGCCCCCAAAGGACAGGGGCTGAAGCTTTCTTT.

The CDR3 DNA reads TGTGCCAGCAGTGAAGTGATCTCTGGGGCCAACGTCCTGACTTTC. It encodes CASSEVISGANVLTF. V usage is TRBV6-1 and J usage is TRBJ2-6; D is ambiguous. The CDR3 consists of 15 residues. V lost 1 base and J lost 0, with 4 bases in between. CDR1 is MNHNS and CDR2 is SASEGT in the germline V gene.

This chain uses TRBV19 with TRBJ1-5; perhaps TRBD1 as D (6 bases). CDR3 length equals 14 residues. Germline-derived CDR1 and CDR2 are LNHDA and SQIVND (reference sequence). V lost 4 bases and J lost 3, with 10 bases in between. CDR3 protein: CASSRDTANQPQHF. The CDR3 nucleotides read TGTGCCAGTAGTAGGGACACCGCCAATCAGCCCCAGCATTTT.

The chain is built from TRBV6-1 and TRBJ2-7, with D perhaps being TRBD1 or TRBD2 (6 bases each). Trimming pared 2 bases from V and 3 bases from J, leaving 8 bases between. CDR1 and CDR2 (germline): MNHNS, SASEGT. The CDR3 loop spans 13 amino acids. CDR3 bases: TGTGCCAGCAGTGAAAGGGGGGTCTACGAGCAGTACTTC. Protein sequence: CASSERGVYEQYF.